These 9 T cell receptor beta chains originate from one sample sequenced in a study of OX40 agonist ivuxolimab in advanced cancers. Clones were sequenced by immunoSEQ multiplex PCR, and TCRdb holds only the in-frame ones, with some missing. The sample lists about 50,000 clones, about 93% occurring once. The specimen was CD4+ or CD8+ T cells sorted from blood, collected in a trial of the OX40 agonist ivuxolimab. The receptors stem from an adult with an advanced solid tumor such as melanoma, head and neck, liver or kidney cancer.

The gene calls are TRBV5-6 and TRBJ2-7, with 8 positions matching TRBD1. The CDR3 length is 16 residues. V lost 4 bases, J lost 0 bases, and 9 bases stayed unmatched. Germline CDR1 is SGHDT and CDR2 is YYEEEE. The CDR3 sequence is CASSPDRGYISYEQYF. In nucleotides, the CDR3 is TGTGCCAGCAGCCCCGACAGGGGCTATATCTCCTACGAGCAGTACTTC.

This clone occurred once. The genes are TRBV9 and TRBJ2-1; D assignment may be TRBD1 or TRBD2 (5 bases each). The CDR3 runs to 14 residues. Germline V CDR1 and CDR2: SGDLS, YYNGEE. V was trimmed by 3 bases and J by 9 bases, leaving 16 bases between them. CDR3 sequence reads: CASSDGAMVSEQFF. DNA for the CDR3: TGTGCCAGCAGCGACGGGGCGATGGTGAGTGAGCAGTTCTTC.

CDR3 residues: CASSADSTEAFF. The DNA of the CDR3 is TGTGCCAGCAGCGCTGACTCGACTGAAGCTTTCTTT. The chain couples TRBV9 to TRBJ1-1, with unresolved D. Trimming pared 3 bases from V and 5 bases from J, leaving 8 bases between. The germline gives CDR1 SGDLS, CDR2 YYNGEE. CDR3 length: 12 amino acids.

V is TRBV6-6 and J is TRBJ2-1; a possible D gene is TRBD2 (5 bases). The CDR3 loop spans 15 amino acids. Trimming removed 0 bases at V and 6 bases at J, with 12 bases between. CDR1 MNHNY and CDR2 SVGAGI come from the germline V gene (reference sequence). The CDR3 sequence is CASSYSKPGINEQFF. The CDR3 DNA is TGTGCCAGCAGTTACTCGAAACCGGGAATCAATGAGCAGTTCTTC.

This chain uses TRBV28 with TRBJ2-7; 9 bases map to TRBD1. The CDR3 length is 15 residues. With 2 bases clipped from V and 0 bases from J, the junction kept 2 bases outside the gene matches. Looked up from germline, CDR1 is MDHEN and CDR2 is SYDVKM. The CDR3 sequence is CASSLVGQGSYEQYF. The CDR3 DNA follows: TGTGCCAGCAGTTTAGTGGGACAGGGCTCCTACGAGCAGTACTTC.

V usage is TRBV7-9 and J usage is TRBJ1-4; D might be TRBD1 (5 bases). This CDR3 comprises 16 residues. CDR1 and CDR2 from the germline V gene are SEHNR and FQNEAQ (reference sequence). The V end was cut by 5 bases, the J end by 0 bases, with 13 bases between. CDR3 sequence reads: CASSPQVLTTNEKLFF. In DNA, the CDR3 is TGTGCCAGCAGCCCACAGGTTCTTACAACTAATGAAAAACTGTTTTTT.

CDR3 residues: CASSLPGTPTDTQYF. The CDR3 nucleotides are TGTGCCAGCAGCTTACCAGGGACTCCCACAGATACGCAGTATTTT. This chain links TRBV13 with TRBJ2-3, with D perhaps TRBD2 (6 bases). V lost 2 bases and J lost 2, with 11 bases in between. The germline V gene has CDR1 PRHDT and CDR2 FYEKMQ (reference sequence). This CDR3 has 15 amino acids.

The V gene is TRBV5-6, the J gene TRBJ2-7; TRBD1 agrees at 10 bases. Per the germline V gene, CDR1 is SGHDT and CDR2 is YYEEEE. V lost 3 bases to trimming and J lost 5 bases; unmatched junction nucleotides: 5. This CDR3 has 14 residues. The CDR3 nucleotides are TGTGCCAGCAGCTACGGGACAGGGGAACACGAGCAGTACTTC. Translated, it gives CASSYGTGEHEQYF.

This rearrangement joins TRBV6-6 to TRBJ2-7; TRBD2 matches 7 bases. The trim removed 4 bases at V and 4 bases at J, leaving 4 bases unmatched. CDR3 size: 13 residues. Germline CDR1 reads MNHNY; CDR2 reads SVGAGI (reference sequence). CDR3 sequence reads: CASSFTSEYEQYF. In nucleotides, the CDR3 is TGTGCCAGCAGTTTTACTAGCGAGTACGAGCAGTACTTC.